One sample yielded the 26 T cell receptor beta chains listed below, sequenced in a study of blood T cell repertoires in COVID-19. Profiling relied on immunoSEQ multiplex PCR, and the TCRdb table lists in-frame clones only, not all of them. The sample consists of about 200,000 clones, roughly 88% of them appearing once. The sequenced sample consisted of peripheral blood. These receptors came from a man aged 30-40 years who had recovered from COVID-19.

This chain links TRBV5-1 with TRBJ1-6; D not certain. This CDR3 region has 15 residues. Germline CDR1 and CDR2: SGHRS and YFSETQ. Trimming removed 6 bases at V and 0 bases at J, with 10 bases between. CDR3 amino acids: CASTTELSYNSPLHF. As DNA, the CDR3 is TGCGCCAGCACAACGGAGCTCTCCTATAATTCACCCCTCCACTTT.

The V gene is TRBV5-8, the J gene TRBJ1-4; perhaps TRBD1 as D (6 bases). V shed 7 bases and J shed 8 bases, with 15 bases lying between them. This CDR3 has 13 amino acids. The germline gives CDR1 SGHTS, CDR2 YDEGEE. The CDR3 reads CASRVQGLEKLFF. DNA of the CDR3: TGTGCCAGCCGTGTACAGGGTCTGGAAAAACTGTTTTTT. Variable domain in full (rest from reference TRBV5-8 and TRBJ1-4): EAGVTQSPTHLIKTRGQQATLRCSPISGHTSVYWYQQALGLGLQFLLWYDEGEERNRGNFPPRFSGRQFPNYSSELNVNALELEDSALYLCASRVQGLEKLFFGSGTQLSVL.

This clone was recorded only once. V usage is TRBV28 and J usage is TRBJ2-3; possible D gene TRBD2, 6 bases. V was trimmed by 8 bases and J by 0 bases, leaving 15 bases between them. There are 15 residues in the CDR3. The germline V gene has CDR1 MDHEN and CDR2 SYDVKM. CDR3 sequence: CASHRGSSSTDTQYF. DNA for the CDR3: TGTGCCAGCCACCGGGGGAGTTCTAGCACAGATACGCAGTATTTT.

The chain employs TRBV5-1 and TRBJ2-1, with D possibly being TRBD1 (5 bases). Per germline, CDR1 SGHRS and CDR2 YFSETQ. CDR3 length: 14 amino acids. V gave up 0 bases and J gave up 8 bases, with 12 bases separating them. The DNA for the CDR3 is TGCGCCAGCAGCTTGGACAGGCCAGGCGATGAGCAGTTCTTC. This sequence encodes CASSLDRPGDEQFF.

The V call is TRBV2, the J call TRBJ1-5, with 10 positions matching TRBD1. After removal of 5 bases from V and 1 base from J, the junction contained 8 bases not matched to a gene. The CDR3 has 17 residues. Germline V lookup: CDR1 SNHLY, CDR2 FYNNEI. CDR3 amino acids: CASSTRGQGGSNQPQHF. The DNA for the CDR3 is TGTGCCAGCAGTACCCGCGGACAGGGGGGAAGCAATCAGCCCCAGCATTTT.

The chain uses TRBV3-1 (or the pseudogene TRBV3-2) and TRBJ2-2; a weak D match, TRBD1 (5 bases). Between the trimmed V and J ends, which lost 1 base and 7 bases, there was a span of 10 bases. The CDR3 is 14 amino acids. Germline assignment: CDR1 LGHDT and CDR2 YNNKEL (reference sequence). DNA for the CDR3: TGTGCCAGCAGCCAAGGCCCAGGGTACGGGGAGCTGTTTTTT. The encoded protein is CASSQGPGYGELFF.

This chain uses TRBV19 with TRBJ2-5; no clear D gene. V shed 10 bases and J shed 0 bases, with 9 bases lying between them. Germline loops: CDR1 LNHDA, CDR2 SQIVND (reference sequence). CDR3 size: 12 residues. This CDR3 is CATRENQETQYF. CDR3 DNA sequence: TGTGCCACCCGCGAGAACCAAGAGACCCAGTACTTC.

The chain combines TRBV4-2 with TRBJ2-7; D gene unclear. Germline-derived CDR1 and CDR2 are LGHNA and YNFKEQ. The CDR3 runs to 15 residues. Deletions cut 4 bases from V and 5 bases from J, with 18 bases between. The CDR3 DNA sequence: TGTGCCAGCAGCCGTAAAGCTCCAATTCAGGACGAGCAGTACTTC. Amino acids: CASSRKAPIQDEQYF.

The rearrangement uses TRBV11-2 and TRBJ1-3, with D possibly being TRBD1 (6 bases). Trimming took off 2 bases at V and 3 bases at J, with 8 bases between the two ends. This CDR3 comprises 14 residues. CDR1 is SGHAT, CDR2 FQNNGV, per germline. Written as DNA, the CDR3 is TGTGCCAGCAGCTTATACAGGGATGGAAACACCATATATTTT. It codes for CASSLYRDGNTIYF.

The chain couples TRBV3-1 (or the pseudogene TRBV3-2) to TRBJ1-1; weak D call: TRBD1 (6 bases). The CDR3 extends over 15 amino acids. V was trimmed by 2 bases and J by 11 bases, leaving 21 bases between them. CDR1 and CDR2 (germline): LGHDT, YNNKEL (reference sequence). DNA of the CDR3: TGTGCCAGCAGCCAAAGACAGGCCGCTACTTACGGCGCTTTCTTT. Encoded protein: CASSQRQAATYGAFF.

The rearrangement links TRBV6-5 to TRBJ2-1; D might be TRBD2 (7 bases). This CDR3 is built from 14 residues. The germline CDR1 and CDR2 sequences are MNHEY and SVGAGI. The germline V and J ends were trimmed by 0 bases and 6 bases, with 9 bases remaining between them. CDR3 nucleotide sequence: TGTGCCAGCAGTTACTCAGGGGGGGCCAATGAGCAGTTCTTC. Encoded protein: CASSYSGGANEQFF.

The CDR3, as DNA: TGTGCCTGGACCACAGGGTTTGGCACCGGGGAGCTGTTTTTT. It is translated as CAWTTGFGTGELFF. The chain combines TRBV30 with TRBJ2-2; D possibly corresponds to TRBD1 (6 bases). Trimming cost V 4 bases and J 4 bases, with 13 bases left between them. The CDR3 consists of 14 residues. CDR1 is GTSNPN and CDR2 is SVGIG in the germline V gene (reference sequence).

The chain is built from TRBV3-1 (or the pseudogene TRBV3-2) and TRBJ1-5, with TRBD1 as a possible D gene (6 bases). The germline gives CDR1 LGHDT, CDR2 YNNKEL (reference sequence). Trimming took 3 bases from V and 10 from J, leaving 28 bases between them. The CDR3 totals 18 residues. CDR3 region: CASSQKGSIGRGINPQHF. In DNA, the CDR3 is TGTGCCAGCAGCCAGAAAGGTAGTATAGGGAGGGGGATCAACCCCCAGCATTTT.

The V gene is TRBV2, the J gene TRBJ2-1, with 8 positions matching TRBD1. V lost 6 bases to trimming and J lost 6 bases; unmatched junction nucleotides: 7. This CDR3 has 14 residues. CDR1 is SNHLY, CDR2 FYNNEI, per germline. The CDR3, as DNA: TGTGCCAGCAGCCGGGACAGGCAATCCAATGAGCAGTTCTTC. This sequence encodes CASSRDRQSNEQFF. Using reference TRBV2 and TRBJ2-1 for the parts outside the CDR3, the full variable domain is EPEVTQTPSHQVTQMGQEVILRCVPISNHLYFYWYRQILGQKVEFLVSFYNNEISEKSEIFDDQFSVERPDGSNFTLKIRSTKLEDSAMYFCASSRDRQSNEQFFGPGTRLTVL.

This chain uses TRBV5-6 with TRBJ2-7; possibly TRBD2 for D (6 bases). The CDR3 sequence is 17 residues long. Looked up from germline, CDR1 is SGHDT and CDR2 is YYEEEE. V was pared by 0 bases and J by 3 bases, with 19 bases between. The CDR3 here is CASSLAGDSLSGYEQYF. In DNA, the CDR3 is TGTGCCAGCAGCTTGGCGGGGGACTCCCTCTCCGGCTACGAGCAGTACTTC.

The CDR3 region has the DNA TGCGCCAGCAGGGGACAGGGGGCTGGAAACACCATATATTTT. Protein product: CASRGQGAGNTIYF. The chain combines TRBV5-1 with TRBJ1-3; TRBD1 matches at 11 bases. Germline V gives CDR1 SGHRS, CDR2 YFSETQ. Trimming removed 5 bases from V and 2 bases from J; junction bases left unmatched: 0. The length of the CDR3 is 14 residues.

The chain joins TRBV9 to TRBJ2-3, with TRBD1 identical over 7 bases. CDR1 is SGDLS and CDR2 is YYNGEE in the germline V gene. The J segment lost 7 bases and the V segment lost 4 bases, leaving 15 bases of the junction unmatched. CDR3 length equals 16 residues. The CDR3 DNA reads as TGTGCCAGCAGCTCCCGACAGGGCTGGTCCGGGAATACGCAGTATTTT. Translated: CASSSRQGWSGNTQYF.

The rearrangement links TRBV5-6 to TRBJ2-3; D remains unclear. This CDR3 is 15 amino acids long. The V gene lost 2 bases and the J gene lost 0 bases, with 10 bases spanning the gap. Per germline, CDR1 SGHDT and CDR2 YYEEEE. The CDR3 sequence is CASSLPWLSTDTQYF. The CDR3 coding sequence is TGTGCCAGCAGCTTACCTTGGCTGAGCACAGATACGCAGTATTTT.

The rearrangement uses TRBV10-1 and TRBJ2-3; 9 bases are a match to TRBD1. Germline V gene lookup returns CDR1 WNHNN and CDR2 SYGVQD (reference sequence). Trimming at V came to 6 bases and at J to 4 bases, leaving 2 bases not matched to a gene. The CDR3 is 13 residues long. The CDR3: CASSDRGSDTQYF. In DNA form, the CDR3 reads TGCGCCAGCAGCGACAGGGGGTCAGATACGCAGTATTTT.

The rearrangement links TRBV3-1 (or the pseudogene TRBV3-2) to TRBJ2-1, with D possibly TRBD1 on 6 matching bases. The V end was cut by 3 bases, the J end by 4 bases, with 10 bases between. Looked up from germline, CDR1 is LGHDT and CDR2 is YNNKEL (reference sequence). The CDR3 is made up of 14 amino acids. CDR3 protein: CASSQEQGYNEQFF. The CDR3 DNA is TGTGCCAGCAGCCAGGAACAGGGATACAATGAGCAGTTCTTC.

The rearrangement uses TRBV10-3 and TRBJ2-7, with 9 bases lining up with TRBD2. Germline V gene sequence: CDR1 ENHRY, CDR2 SYGVKD. This CDR3 region has 21 residues. The trim removed 0 bases at V and 0 bases at J, leaving 18 bases unmatched. The chain's CDR3 is CAISESTLGVAGASFSYEQYF. CDR3 in DNA: TGTGCCATCAGTGAGTCGACTCTGGGGGTAGCGGGGGCCTCCTTCTCCTACGAGCAGTACTTC.

The J gene is TRBJ2-1, the V gene TRBV5-1; 7 nucleotides line up with TRBD2. CDR1 and CDR2 from the germline V gene are SGHRS and YFSETQ. This CDR3 region has 15 residues. Germline trimming cut 3 bases from V and 3 bases from J; bases unmatched to any gene: 6. CDR3 nucleotides: TGCGCCAGCAGCTCCAGGGACTACCACTACAATGAGCAGTTCTTC. This gives the protein CASSSRDYHYNEQFF.

A few counts support this clone. The V and J genes are TRBV5-5 and TRBJ1-5; D ambiguous. V was clipped by 0 bases and J by 3 bases, with 7 bases between them. CDR1 is SGHKS, CDR2 YYEKEE, per germline (reference sequence). This CDR3 region has 14 residues. This CDR3 reads CASSLDVDNQPQHF. CDR3 nucleotide sequence: TGTGCCAGCAGCTTGGACGTAGACAATCAGCCCCAGCATTTT.

The rearrangement links TRBV25-1 to TRBJ2-7; TRBD1 aligns across 8 bases. The CDR3 runs 13 residues. Germline V lookup: CDR1 MGHDK, CDR2 SYGVNS. V lost 5 bases and J lost 3; bases outside the gene matches: 3. For the CDR3, the DNA is TGTGCCAGCAGTTCGGACAGGGTCTACGAGCAGTACTTC. Its protein product is CASSSDRVYEQYF.

The J gene is TRBJ1-5, the V gene TRBV29-1; D call uncertain. Trimming removed 6 bases from V and 4 bases from J, with 13 bases in between. This CDR3 has 13 amino acids. Looked up from germline, CDR1 is SQVTM and CDR2 is ANQGSEA. The CDR3, as DNA: TGCAGCGTGACCCCGGGATTAAATCAGCCCCAGCATTTT. Protein sequence: CSVTPGLNQPQHF.

The chain employs TRBV24-1 and TRBJ1-2, with D possibly TRBD1 on 5 matching bases. This CDR3 comprises 13 residues. Trimming stripped 3 bases from V and 6 bases from J, with 10 bases between. Germline V lookup: CDR1 KGHDR, CDR2 SFDVKD. In DNA, the CDR3 is TGTGCCACCAGTGATCCAGGGAAGGATGGCTACACCTTC. It encodes CATSDPGKDGYTF.